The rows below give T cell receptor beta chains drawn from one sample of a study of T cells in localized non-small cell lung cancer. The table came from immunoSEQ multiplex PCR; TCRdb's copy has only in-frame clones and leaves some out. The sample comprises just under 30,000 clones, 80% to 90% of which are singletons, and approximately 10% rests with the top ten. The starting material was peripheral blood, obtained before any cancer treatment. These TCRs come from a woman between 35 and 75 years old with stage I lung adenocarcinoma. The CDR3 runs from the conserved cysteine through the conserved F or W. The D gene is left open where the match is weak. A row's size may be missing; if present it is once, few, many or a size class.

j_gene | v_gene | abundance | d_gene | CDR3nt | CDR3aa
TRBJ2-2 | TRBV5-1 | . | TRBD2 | TGCGCCAGCAGCTTGGTGCCTAGCGGGGGGCCGGGCACCGGGGAGCTGTTTTTT | CASSLVPSGGPGTGELFF
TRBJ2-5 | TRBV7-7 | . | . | TGTGCCAGCAGCTTGGGCTACAGGGAGACCCAGTACTTC | CASSLGYRETQYF
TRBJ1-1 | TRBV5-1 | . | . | TGCGCCAGCAGCTTCACCAGGGGAATGAACACTGAAGCTTTCTTT | CASSFTRGMNTEAFF
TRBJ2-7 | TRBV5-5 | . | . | TGTGCCAGCAGCGTGGGAATCGGAGGGGAGCAGTACTTC | CASSVGIGGEQYF
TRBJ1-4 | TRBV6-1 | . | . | TGTGCCAGCAGTGACCGGGGAATCTTCAATGAAAAACTGTTTTTT | CASSDRGIFNEKLFF
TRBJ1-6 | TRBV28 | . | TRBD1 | TGTGCCAGCAGTTTTCCCCCAGGGGGCCCGTATAATTCACCCCTCCACTTT | CASSFPPGGPYNSPLHF
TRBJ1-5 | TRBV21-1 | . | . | TGTGCCTCCAGGGGAAACTTTAGCAATCAGCCCCAGCATTTT | CASRGNFSNQPQHF
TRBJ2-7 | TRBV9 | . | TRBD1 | TGTGCCAGCAGCGCCCAGACAGGGTCCTACGAGCAGTACTTC | CASSAQTGSYEQYF
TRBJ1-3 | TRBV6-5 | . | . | TGTGCCAGCAGTTACGCTACAGGGTCTGGAAACACCATATATTTT | CASSYATGSGNTIYF
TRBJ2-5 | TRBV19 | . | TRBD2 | TGTGCCAGTAGTTTAGCGGGAGTTGAGACCCAGTACTTC | CASSLAGVETQYF
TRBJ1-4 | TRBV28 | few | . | TGTGCCAGCAGCCAAAGTCAAACACCGAATGAAAAACTGTTTTTT | CASSQSQTPNEKLFF
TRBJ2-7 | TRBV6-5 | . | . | TGTGCCAGCACTGGTCGTACCGACGAGCAGTACTTC | CASTGRTDEQYF
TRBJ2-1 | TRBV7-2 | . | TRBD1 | TGTGCCAGCAGCTTACCCGGGACAGCCTACAATGAGCAGTTCTTC | CASSLPGTAYNEQFF
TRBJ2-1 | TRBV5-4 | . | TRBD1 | TGTGCCAGCCAACTTGACAGGGGGCGGGTCAATGAGCAGTTCTTC | CASQLDRGRVNEQFF
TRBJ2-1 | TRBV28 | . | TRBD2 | TGTGCCAGCAGTTTATCTGGCGGGAGAGTCAATGAGCAGTTCTTC | CASSLSGGRVNEQFF
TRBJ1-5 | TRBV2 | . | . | TGTGCCAGCTCTCCACGCCAGGGTTTCAATCAGCCCCAGCATTTT | CASSPRQGFNQPQHF
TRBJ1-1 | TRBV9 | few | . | TGTGCCAGCAGCGTAGGGGTAGGGAACACTGAAGCTTTCTTT | CASSVGVGNTEAFF
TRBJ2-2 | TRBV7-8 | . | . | TGTGCCAGCAGCTTTAGCAGGACTAACACCGGGGAGCTGTTTTTT | CASSFSRTNTGELFF
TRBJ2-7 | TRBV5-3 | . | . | TGTGCCAGAAGCTCGGGGGAGGCAGGGGTTTCCTACGAGCAGTACTTC | CARSSGEAGVSYEQYF
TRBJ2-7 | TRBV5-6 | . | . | TGTGCCAGCACCCGGGGGGCGGGAAGCTCCTACGAGCAGTACTTC | CASTRGAGSSYEQYF
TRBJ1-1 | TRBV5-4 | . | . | TGTGCCAGCGCAGGGACGAACACGGGGACTGAAGCTTTCTTT | CASAGTNTGTEAFF
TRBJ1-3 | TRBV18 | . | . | TGTGCCAGCTCGCCCCAGGCCGGGGACGCCTCTGGAAACACCATATATTTT | CASSPQAGDASGNTIYF
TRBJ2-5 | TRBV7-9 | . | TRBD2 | TGTGCCAGCAGCCAGTGGAGCGGGGGGCAAGAGACCCAGTACTTC | CASSQWSGGQETQYF
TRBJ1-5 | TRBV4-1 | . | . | TGCGCCAGCAGCCCCATTTCGAGGATTCATGGCAATCAGCCCCAGCATTTT | CASSPISRIHGNQPQHF
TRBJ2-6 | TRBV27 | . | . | TGTGCCAGCAGTTTGTTGGGTGGGGCCAACGTCCTGACTTTC | CASSLLGGANVLTF
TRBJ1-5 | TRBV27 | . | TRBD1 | TGTGCCAGCAGTTTACAGACAGGGCAGCCCCAGCATTTT | CASSLQTGQPQHF
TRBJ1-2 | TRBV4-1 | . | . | TGCGCCAGCAGCCAAGATCTCGGAGAAAACTATGGCTACACCTTC | CASSQDLGENYGYTF
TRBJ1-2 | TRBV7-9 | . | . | TGTGCCAGCAGCTTAATAGGGGAGGACTATGGCTACACCTTC | CASSLIGEDYGYTF
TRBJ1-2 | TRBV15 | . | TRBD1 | TGTGCCACCAGCCCCGGGGCAGGGGGCGCATTCACCTATGGCTACACCTTC | CATSPGAGGAFTYGYTF
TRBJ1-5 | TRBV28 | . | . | TGTGCCAGCAGCCTAACCCGGACAAGGCGCAATCAGCCCCAGCATTTT | CASSLTRTRRNQPQHF
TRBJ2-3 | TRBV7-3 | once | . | TGTGCCAGCAGCTCTGGGGCCTCATACGATACGCAGTATTTT | CASSSGASYDTQYF
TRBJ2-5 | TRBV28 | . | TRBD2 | TGTGCCAGCAATTTAGCAGAAGCGGGGAAAGAGACCCAGTACTTC | CASNLAEAGKETQYF
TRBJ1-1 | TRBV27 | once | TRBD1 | TGTGCCAGCAGTCCCCTAGGACAGGGGGTGGCGGACACTGAAGCTTTCTTT | CASSPLGQGVADTEAFF
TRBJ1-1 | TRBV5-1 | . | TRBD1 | TGCGCCAGCAGCTTAGAGACAGGGCGATCTGAAGCTTTCTTT | CASSLETGRSEAFF
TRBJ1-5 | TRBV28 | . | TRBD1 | TGTGCCAGCAGTTTATATACAGGGGGTCGCAATCAGCCCCAGCATTTT | CASSLYTGGRNQPQHF
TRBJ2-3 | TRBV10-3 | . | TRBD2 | TGTGCCATCAGTGAGCGGGAGGGCGATACGCAGTATTTT | CAISEREGDTQYF
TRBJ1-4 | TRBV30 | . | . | TGTGCCTGGGGGCGTAATGAAAAACTGTTTTTT | CAWGRNEKLFF
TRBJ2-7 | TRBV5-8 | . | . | TGTGCCAGCAGCTGGACAGTTGACTCCTACGAGCAGTACTTC | CASSWTVDSYEQYF
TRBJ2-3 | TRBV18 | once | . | TGTGCCAGCTCACCACCTCCGCCAACAGATACGCAGTATTTT | CASSPPPPTDTQYF
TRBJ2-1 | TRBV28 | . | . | TGTGCCAGCAGCATACCTCACAGGGCCGAGCAGTTCTTC | CASSIPHRAEQFF
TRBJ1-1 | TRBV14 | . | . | TGTGCCAGCAGCCAAGATCGGGGGTTGTCGGAAGCTTTCTTT | CASSQDRGLSEAFF
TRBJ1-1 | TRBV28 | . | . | TGTGCCAGCAGGTCTGAAATGAACACTGAAGCTTTCTTT | CASRSEMNTEAFF
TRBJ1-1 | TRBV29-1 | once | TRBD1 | TGCAGCGCCTCCGGGACAGCTGAAGCTTTCTTT | CSASGTAEAFF
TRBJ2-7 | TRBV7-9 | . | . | TGTGCCAGCAGCTTTGAATCCTACGAGCAGTACTTC | CASSFESYEQYF
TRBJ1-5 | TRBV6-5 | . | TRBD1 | TGTGCCAGCAGTAAAAATGCAGGGGGCCATCAGCCCCAGCATTTT | CASSKNAGGHQPQHF
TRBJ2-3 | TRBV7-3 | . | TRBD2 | TGTGCCAGCAGCTTAAGGGCGGGAGCCCTCACAGATACGCAGTATTTT | CASSLRAGALTDTQYF
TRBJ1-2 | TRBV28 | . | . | TGTGCCAGCAGTTTATACGGTAACTATGGCTACACCTTC | CASSLYGNYGYTF
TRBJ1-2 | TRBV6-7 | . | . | TGTGCCAGCAGTTACTCTGGCGTGGTCTATGGCTACACCTTC | CASSYSGVVYGYTF
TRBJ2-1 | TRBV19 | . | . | TGTGCCAGTAGTATTTCCGAAATCTCCTACAATGAGCAGTTCTTC | CASSISEISYNEQFF
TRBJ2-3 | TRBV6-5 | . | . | TGTGCCAGCAGTTACTCGGGGGGAGACTCAGATACGCAGTATTTT | CASSYSGGDSDTQYF
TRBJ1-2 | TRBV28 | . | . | TGTGCCAGCACCCTCGAAGCGGGGGTCGGCTACACCTTC | CASTLEAGVGYTF
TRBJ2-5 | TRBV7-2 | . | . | TGTGCCAGCAGCCCCGGGCAGAGACAAGAGACCCAGTACTTC | CASSPGQRQETQYF
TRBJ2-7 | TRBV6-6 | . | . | TGTGCCAGCAGTTCCCCGACTAGTTTACCCTACGAGCAGTACTTC | CASSSPTSLPYEQYF
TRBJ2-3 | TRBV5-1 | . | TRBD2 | TGCGCCAGCAGCTTGGAATACTGGCGGGAGGTGACAGATACGCAGTATTTT | CASSLEYWREVTDTQYF
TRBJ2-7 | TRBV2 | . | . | TGTGCCAGCAGTGAAGAGGCAGTTGGTTCCTACGAGCAGTACTTC | CASSEEAVGSYEQYF